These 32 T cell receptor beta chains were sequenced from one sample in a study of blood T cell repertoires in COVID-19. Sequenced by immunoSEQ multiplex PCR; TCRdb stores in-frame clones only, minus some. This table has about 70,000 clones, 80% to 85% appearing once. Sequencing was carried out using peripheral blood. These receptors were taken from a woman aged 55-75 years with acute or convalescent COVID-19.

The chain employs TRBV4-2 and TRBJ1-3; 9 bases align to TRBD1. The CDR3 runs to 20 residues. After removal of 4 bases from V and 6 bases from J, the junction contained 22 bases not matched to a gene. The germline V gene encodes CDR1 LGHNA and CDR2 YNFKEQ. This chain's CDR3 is CASSRRRTGESTPLLNTIYF. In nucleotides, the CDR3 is TGTGCCAGCAGCCGAAGACGGACAGGGGAGTCCACCCCCCTCTTAAACACCATATATTTT.

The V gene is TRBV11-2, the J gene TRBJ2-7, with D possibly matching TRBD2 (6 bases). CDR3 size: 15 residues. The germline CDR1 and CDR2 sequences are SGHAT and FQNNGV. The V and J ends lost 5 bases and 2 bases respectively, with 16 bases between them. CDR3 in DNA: TGTGCCAGCAGCCGGAACCGGGACTTGCCCTACGAGCAGTACTTC. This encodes CASSRNRDLPYEQYF.

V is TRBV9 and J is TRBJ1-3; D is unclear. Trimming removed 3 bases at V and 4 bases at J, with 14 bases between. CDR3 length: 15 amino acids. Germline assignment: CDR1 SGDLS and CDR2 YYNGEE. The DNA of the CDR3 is TGTGCCAGCAGCGCCATAGGCGGGCCAGGAAACACCATATATTTT. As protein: CASSAIGGPGNTIYF.

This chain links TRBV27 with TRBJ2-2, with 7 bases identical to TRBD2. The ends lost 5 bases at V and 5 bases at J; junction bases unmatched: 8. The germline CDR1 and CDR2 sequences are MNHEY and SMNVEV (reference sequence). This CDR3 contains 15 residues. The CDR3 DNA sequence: TGTGCCAGCAGTCCAAGCGGGGTTTTGACCGGGGAGCTGTTTTTT. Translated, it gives CASSPSGVLTGELFF.

The CDR3 region has the DNA TGTGCCAGCAGCGTAGTGGCGGGGGACTACGAGCAGTACTTC. It encodes CASSVVAGDYEQYF. This chain uses TRBV9 with TRBJ2-7, with 7 nucleotides matching TRBD2. CDR1 and CDR2 (germline): SGDLS, YYNGEE. The CDR3 totals 14 residues. After removal of 0 bases from V and 3 bases from J, the junction contained 3 bases not matched to a gene.

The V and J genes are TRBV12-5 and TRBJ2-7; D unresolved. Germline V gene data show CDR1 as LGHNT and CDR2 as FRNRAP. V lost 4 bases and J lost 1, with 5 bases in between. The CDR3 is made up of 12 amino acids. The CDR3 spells CASGSVSYEQYF. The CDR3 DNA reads TGTGCTAGTGGTTCTGTATCCTACGAGCAGTACTTC.

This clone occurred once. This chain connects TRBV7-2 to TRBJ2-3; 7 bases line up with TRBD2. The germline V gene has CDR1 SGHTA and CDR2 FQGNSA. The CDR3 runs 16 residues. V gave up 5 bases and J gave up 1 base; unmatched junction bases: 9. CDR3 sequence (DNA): TGTGCCAGCAGCCCGCTCCAGGCGGGGGGCACAGATACGCAGTATTTT. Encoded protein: CASSPLQAGGTDTQYF.

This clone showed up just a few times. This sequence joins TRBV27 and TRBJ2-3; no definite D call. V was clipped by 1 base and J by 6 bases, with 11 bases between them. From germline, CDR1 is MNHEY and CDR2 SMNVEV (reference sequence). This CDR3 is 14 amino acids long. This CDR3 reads CASSLFLSSDTQYF. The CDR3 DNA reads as TGTGCCAGCAGTTTATTTCTATCGTCTGATACGCAGTATTTT.

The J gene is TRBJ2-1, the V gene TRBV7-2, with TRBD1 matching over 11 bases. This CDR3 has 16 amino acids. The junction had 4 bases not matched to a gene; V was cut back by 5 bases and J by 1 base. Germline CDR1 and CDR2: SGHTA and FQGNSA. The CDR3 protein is CASSPGTGGSYNEQFF. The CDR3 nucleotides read TGTGCCAGCAGCCCTGGGACAGGGGGTTCCTACAATGAGCAGTTCTTC.

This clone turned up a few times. The CDR3 reads CASRPGQFIYGYTF. The CDR3 DNA reads as TGTGCCAGCAGACCGGGACAGTTCATCTATGGCTACACCTTC. V gene TRBV28 combines with J gene TRBJ1-2, with 7 bases fitting TRBD1. Germline V gene data show CDR1 as MDHEN and CDR2 as SYDVKM. V trimming: 6 bases; J trimming: 4 bases; junction bases outside the gene matches: 8. This CDR3 comprises 14 residues.

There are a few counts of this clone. CDR3 sequence: CASSGETGGSYTF. The CDR3 DNA is TGTGCCAGCAGTGGGGAGACAGGGGGTAGCTACACCTTC. The rearrangement links TRBV2 to TRBJ1-2; 9 bases are shared with TRBD1. This CDR3 has 13 amino acids. Germline V lookup: CDR1 SNHLY, CDR2 FYNNEI. The trim removed 4 bases at V and 9 bases at J, leaving 6 bases unmatched.

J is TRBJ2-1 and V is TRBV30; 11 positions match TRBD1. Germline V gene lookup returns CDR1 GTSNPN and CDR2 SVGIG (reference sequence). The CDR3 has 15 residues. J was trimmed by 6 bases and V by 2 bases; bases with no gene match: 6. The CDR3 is CAWSNLGTGGNEQFF. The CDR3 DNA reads TGTGCCTGGAGTAACCTAGGGACAGGGGGCAATGAGCAGTTCTTC.

The CDR3 region is CASSQGQSNEKLFF. In DNA form, the CDR3 reads TGTGCCAGCAGCCAGGGACAGAGTAATGAAAAACTGTTTTTT. The gene calls are TRBV7-9 and TRBJ1-4; 7 positions agree with TRBD1. Per the germline V gene, CDR1 is SEHNR and CDR2 is FQNEAQ (reference sequence). Unmatched junction bases numbered 4, after V lost 5 bases and J lost 4 bases. The CDR3 sequence is 14 residues long. The variable domain in full, completed from reference TRBV7-9 and TRBJ1-4, reads DTGVSQNPRHKITKRGQNVTFRCDPISEHNRLYWYRQTLGQGPEFLTYFQNEAQLEKSRLLSDRFSAERPKGSFSTLEIQRTEQGDSAMYLCASSQGQSNEKLFFGSGTQLSVL.

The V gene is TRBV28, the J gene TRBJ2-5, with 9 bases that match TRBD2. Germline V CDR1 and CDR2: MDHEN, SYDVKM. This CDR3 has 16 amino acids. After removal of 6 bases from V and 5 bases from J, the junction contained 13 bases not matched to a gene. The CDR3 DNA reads TGTGCCAGCAGCCCGATCTGGCGGGGGGGCCGTGAGACCCAGTACTTC. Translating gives CASSPIWRGGRETQYF.

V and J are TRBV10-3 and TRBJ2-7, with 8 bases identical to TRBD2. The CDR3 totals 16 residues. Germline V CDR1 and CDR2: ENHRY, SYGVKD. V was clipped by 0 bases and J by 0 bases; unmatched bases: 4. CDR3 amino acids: CAISESIAGGSYEQYF. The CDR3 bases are TGTGCCATCAGTGAGTCAATTGCGGGAGGCTCCTACGAGCAGTACTTC.

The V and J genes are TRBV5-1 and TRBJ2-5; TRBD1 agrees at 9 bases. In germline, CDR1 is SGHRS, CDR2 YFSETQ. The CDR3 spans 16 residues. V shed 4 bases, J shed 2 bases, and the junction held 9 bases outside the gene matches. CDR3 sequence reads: CASSRTAGTGQETQYF. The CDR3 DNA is TGCGCCAGCAGCCGAACTGCCGGGACAGGGCAAGAGACCCAGTACTTC. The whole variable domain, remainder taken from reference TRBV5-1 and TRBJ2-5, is KAGVTQTPRYLIKTRGQQVTLSCSPISGHRSVSWYQQTPGQGLQFLFEYFSETQRNKGNFPGRFSGRQFSNSRSEMNVSTLELGDSALYLCASSRTAGTGQETQYFGPGTRLLVL.

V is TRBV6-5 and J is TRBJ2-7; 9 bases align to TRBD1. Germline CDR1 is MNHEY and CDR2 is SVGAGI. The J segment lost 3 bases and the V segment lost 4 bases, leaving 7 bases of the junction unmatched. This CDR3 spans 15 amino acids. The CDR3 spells CASSSTGTGFYEQYF. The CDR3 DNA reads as TGTGCCAGCAGTTCCACCGGGACAGGGTTCTACGAGCAGTACTTC.

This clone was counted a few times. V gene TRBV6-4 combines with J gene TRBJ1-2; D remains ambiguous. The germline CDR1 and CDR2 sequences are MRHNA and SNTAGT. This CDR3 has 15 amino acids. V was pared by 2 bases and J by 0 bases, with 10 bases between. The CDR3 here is CASSDRYGANYGYTF. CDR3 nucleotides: TGTGCCAGCAGTGACCGCTACGGGGCTAACTATGGCTACACCTTC.

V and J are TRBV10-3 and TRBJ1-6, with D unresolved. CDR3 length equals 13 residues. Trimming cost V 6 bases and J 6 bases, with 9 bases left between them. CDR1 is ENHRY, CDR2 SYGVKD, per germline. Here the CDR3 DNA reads TGTGCCATCAGGGCAGATCCTAATTCACCCCTCCACTTT. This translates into CAIRADPNSPLHF.

The CDR3 DNA reads TGCGCCAGCAGCTTCTGGGGGCTCCGAGATATGAACACTGAAGCTTTCTTT. It is translated as CASSFWGLRDMNTEAFF. The chain links TRBV5-1 to TRBJ1-1; D is possibly TRBD1 (6 bases). Germline V gene lookup returns CDR1 SGHRS and CDR2 YFSETQ. V was clipped by 2 bases and J by 0 bases, with 17 bases between them. This CDR3 is 17 amino acids long.

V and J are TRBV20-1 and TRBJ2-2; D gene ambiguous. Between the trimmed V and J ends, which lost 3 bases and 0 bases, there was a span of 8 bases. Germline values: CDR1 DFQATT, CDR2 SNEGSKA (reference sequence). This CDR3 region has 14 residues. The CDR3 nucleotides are TGCAGTGCTAGTACCCTAACGAACACCGGGGAGCTGTTTTTT. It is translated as CSASTLTNTGELFF.

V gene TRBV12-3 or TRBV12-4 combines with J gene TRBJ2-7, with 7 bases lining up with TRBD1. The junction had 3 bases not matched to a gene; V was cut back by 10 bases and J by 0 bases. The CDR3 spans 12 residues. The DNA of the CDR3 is TGTGCCACACAGGGGAGCTCCTACGAGCAGTACTTC. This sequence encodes CATQGSSYEQYF.

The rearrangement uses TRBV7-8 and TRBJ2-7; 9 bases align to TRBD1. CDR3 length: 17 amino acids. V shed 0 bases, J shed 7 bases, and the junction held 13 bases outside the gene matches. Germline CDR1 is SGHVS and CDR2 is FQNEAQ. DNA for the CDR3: TGTGCCAGCAGCTTAGCCAGGAGGGGGACAGGGTCTTGGGAGCAGTACTTC. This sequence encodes CASSLARRGTGSWEQYF.

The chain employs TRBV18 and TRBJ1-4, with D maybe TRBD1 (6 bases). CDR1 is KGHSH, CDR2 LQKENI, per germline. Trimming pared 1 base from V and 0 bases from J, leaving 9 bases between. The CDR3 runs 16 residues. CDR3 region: CASSPLQGPTNEKLFF. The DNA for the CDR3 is TGTGCCAGCTCACCACTACAGGGTCCAACTAATGAAAAACTGTTTTTT.

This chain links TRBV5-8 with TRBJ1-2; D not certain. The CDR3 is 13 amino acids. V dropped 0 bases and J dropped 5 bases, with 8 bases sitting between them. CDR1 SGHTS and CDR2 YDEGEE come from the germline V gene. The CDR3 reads CASSLVPEYGYTF. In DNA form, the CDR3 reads TGTGCCAGCAGCTTGGTCCCCGAGTATGGCTACACCTTC. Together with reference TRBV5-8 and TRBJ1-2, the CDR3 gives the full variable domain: EAGVTQSPTHLIKTRGQQATLRCSPISGHTSVYWYQQALGLGLQFLLWYDEGEERNRGNFPPRFSGRQFPNYSSELNVNALELEDSALYLCASSLVPEYGYTFGSGTRLTVV.

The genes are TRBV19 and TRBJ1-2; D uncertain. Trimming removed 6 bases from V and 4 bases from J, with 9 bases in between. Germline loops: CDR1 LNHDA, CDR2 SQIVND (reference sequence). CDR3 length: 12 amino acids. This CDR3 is CASRPEGYGYTF. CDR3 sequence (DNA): TGTGCCAGTAGGCCCGAGGGCTATGGCTACACCTTC.

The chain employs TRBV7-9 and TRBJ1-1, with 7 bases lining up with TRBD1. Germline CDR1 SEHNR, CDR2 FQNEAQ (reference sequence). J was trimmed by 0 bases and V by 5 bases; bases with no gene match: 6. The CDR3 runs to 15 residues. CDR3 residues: CASSRRGTLNTEAFF. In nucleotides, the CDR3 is TGTGCCAGCAGCCGCAGGGGGACCTTGAACACTGAAGCTTTCTTT.

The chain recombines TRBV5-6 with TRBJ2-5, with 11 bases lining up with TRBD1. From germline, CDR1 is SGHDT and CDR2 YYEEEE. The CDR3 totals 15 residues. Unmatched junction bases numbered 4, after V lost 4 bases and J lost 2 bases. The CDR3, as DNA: TGTGCCAGCAGCAAGGGACAGGGGGTTCAAGAGACCCAGTACTTC. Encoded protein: CASSKGQGVQETQYF.

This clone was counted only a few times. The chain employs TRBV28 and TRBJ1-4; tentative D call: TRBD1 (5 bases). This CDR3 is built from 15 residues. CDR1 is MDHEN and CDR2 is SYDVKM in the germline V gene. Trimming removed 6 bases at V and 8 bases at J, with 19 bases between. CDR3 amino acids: CASSSPRGVREKLFF. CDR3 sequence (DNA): TGTGCCAGCAGCTCCCCTCGGGGGGTCAGGGAAAAACTGTTTTTT.

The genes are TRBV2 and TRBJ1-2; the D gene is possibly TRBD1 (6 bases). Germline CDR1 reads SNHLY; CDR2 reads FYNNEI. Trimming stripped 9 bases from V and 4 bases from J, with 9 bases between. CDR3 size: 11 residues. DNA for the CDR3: TGTGCCAGAAGGGGGAGCTATGGCTACACCTTC. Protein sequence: CARRGSYGYTF.

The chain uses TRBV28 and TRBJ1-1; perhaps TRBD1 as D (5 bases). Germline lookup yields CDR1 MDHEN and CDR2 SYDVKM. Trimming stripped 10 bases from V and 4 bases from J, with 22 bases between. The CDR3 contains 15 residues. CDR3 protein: CAITILSGGFTEAFF. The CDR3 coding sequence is TGTGCCATCACAATTCTCAGTGGGGGGTTCACTGAAGCTTTCTTT.

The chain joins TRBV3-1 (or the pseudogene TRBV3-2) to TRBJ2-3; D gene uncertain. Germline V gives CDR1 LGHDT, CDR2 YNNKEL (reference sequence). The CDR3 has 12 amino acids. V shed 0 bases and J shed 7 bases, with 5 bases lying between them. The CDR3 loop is CASSQDTNTQYF. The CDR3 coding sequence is TGTGCCAGCAGCCAAGATACAAATACGCAGTATTTT.